Below, 30 T cell receptor beta chains from the same sample are listed, as sequenced in a study of blood T cell repertoires in COVID-19. Data came from immunoSEQ multiplex PCR; TCRdb stores just in-frame clones and leaves some out. The top ten clones hold around 9.3% of a sample with approximately 210,000 clones, around 81% of them seen once. The sample comprised PBMCs or T cells enriched from blood (not recorded which). The receptors stem from a woman aged 45-60 years with acute COVID-19.

This chain connects TRBV18 to TRBJ2-2; D gene unclear. V was shortened by 3 bases and J by 5 bases, with 13 bases between the two germline ends. Germline V gene data show CDR1 as KGHSH and CDR2 as LQKENI. The CDR3 totals 15 residues. This chain's CDR3 is CASSPRTLETGELFF. DNA for the CDR3: TGTGCCAGCTCACCCCGAACTCTCGAGACCGGGGAGCTGTTTTTT. The variable domain in full, with the rest retrieved from reference TRBV18 and TRBJ2-2, is NAGVMQNPRHLVRRRGQEARLRCSPMKGHSHVYWYRQLPEEGLKFMVYLQKENIIDESGMPKERFSAEFPKEGPSILRIQQVVRGDSAAYFCASSPRTLETGELFFGEGSRLTVL.

This rearrangement joins TRBV18 to TRBJ1-5; 8 bases map to TRBD1. This CDR3 has 16 amino acids. V lost 5 bases to trimming and J lost 2 bases; unmatched junction nucleotides: 8. Germline CDR1 is KGHSH and CDR2 is LQKENI. The CDR3 protein is CASSGQGSLGNQPQHF. The CDR3 DNA reads as TGTGCCAGCTCAGGACAGGGCAGTCTTGGCAATCAGCCCCAGCATTTT.

J is TRBJ1-1 and V is TRBV7-2; D gene ambiguous. The V end lost 0 bases, the J end lost 2 bases, and 10 bases lay between the germline ends. The CDR3 contains 15 residues. Germline CDR1 and CDR2: SGHTA and FQGNSA. CDR3 in amino acids: CASSLAMITNTEAFF. CDR3 sequence (DNA): TGTGCCAGCAGCTTAGCGATGATCACAAACACTGAAGCTTTCTTT.

The chain recombines TRBV25-1 with TRBJ1-6, with D tentatively TRBD1 (6 bases). Germline CDR1 reads MGHDK; CDR2 reads SYGVNS. Trimming left V 6 bases short and J 6 bases short, with 18 bases between. The CDR3 runs 16 residues. In DNA, the CDR3 is TGTGCCAGCAGAACAGGGTCGGGAGGGGGTAATTCACCCCTCCACTTT. Its translation: CASRTGSGGGNSPLHF.

This clone turned up a few times. The chain is built from TRBV3-1 (or the pseudogene TRBV3-2) and TRBJ2-7, with a tentative D call TRBD2 (5 bases). This CDR3 spans 13 amino acids. V lost 7 bases and J 7 bases, leaving 17 bases between the germline ends. Germline V gives CDR1 LGHDT, CDR2 YNNKEL (reference sequence). The CDR3 loop is CASTERTTGEQYF. CDR3 bases: TGTGCCAGCACCGAAAGAACCACGGGGGAGCAGTACTTC.

This clone showed up just once. This rearrangement joins TRBV28 to TRBJ2-3, with 10 bases lining up with TRBD1. Unmatched junction bases numbered 12, after V lost 8 bases and J lost 4 bases. The CDR3 sequence is 16 residues long. CDR1 and CDR2 from the germline V gene are MDHEN and SYDVKM. CDR3 coding DNA: TGTGCCAGCCGACGGCGGCCTGACAGGGGGCCAGATACGCAGTATTTT. This translates into CASRRRPDRGPDTQYF.

Turning to this clone: Other DNA sequences within the sample encode an identical CDR3. The chain couples TRBV7-9 to TRBJ1-1; no definite D call. V was trimmed by 1 base and J by 6 bases, leaving 6 bases between them. The CDR3 covers 12 residues. Germline V gives CDR1 SEHNR, CDR2 FQNEAQ (reference sequence). Written as DNA, the CDR3 is TGTGCCAGCAGCTTAGACAGTCCTGAAGCTTTCTTT. Encoded protein: CASSLDSPEAFF.

This clone was found a few times. This chain connects TRBV11-3 to TRBJ2-2; no definite D call. Germline V lookup: CDR1 SGHNT, CDR2 YENEEA. The CDR3 spans 14 residues. Trimming removed 1 base from V and 3 bases from J, with 6 bases in between. The CDR3 reads CASSLGLDTGELFF. Here the CDR3 DNA reads TGTGCCAGCAGCTTAGGCCTAGACACCGGGGAGCTGTTTTTT.

The chain is built from TRBV6-5 and TRBJ2-3; 7 nucleotides agree with TRBD1. V shed 4 bases and J 0 bases; nucleotides not matched to a gene: 4. Germline V gene lookup returns CDR1 MNHEY and CDR2 SVGAGI. The CDR3 sequence is 15 residues long. The CDR3: CASSSNRGSTDTQYF. The DNA of the CDR3 is TGTGCCAGCAGTTCCAACAGGGGTAGCACAGATACGCAGTATTTT.

The chain has TRBV3-1 (or the pseudogene TRBV3-2) and TRBJ2-5; a possible D gene is TRBD2 (7 bases). The CDR3 consists of 15 residues. V dropped 7 bases and J dropped 1 base, with 16 bases sitting between them. Germline lookup yields CDR1 LGHDT and CDR2 YNNKEL (reference sequence). In DNA form, the CDR3 reads TGTGCCAGCACCCCGTGGGGGGGCCTCCAAGAGACCCAGTACTTC. Amino acid sequence: CASTPWGGLQETQYF.

The V and J genes are TRBV7-8 and TRBJ1-2; 9 bases map to TRBD1. The CDR3 has 14 amino acids. Trimming at V came to 5 bases and at J to 7 bases, leaving 8 bases not matched to a gene. CDR1 is SGHVS and CDR2 is FQNEAQ in the germline V gene. CDR3 coding DNA: TGTGCCAGCAGCGAAAACAGGGGGCGAGTTGGCTACACCTTC. This codes for CASSENRGRVGYTF.

This sequence joins TRBV10-3 and TRBJ1-5, with D maybe TRBD1 (6 bases). Per germline, CDR1 ENHRY and CDR2 SYGVKD. This CDR3 is built from 16 residues. The V and J ends lost 2 bases and 4 bases respectively, with 15 bases between them. The CDR3 coding sequence is TGTGCCATCAGTGAGACAGGGAGAAGGGGTAATCAGCCCCAGCATTTT. It yields the protein CAISETGRRGNQPQHF.

This clone was detected once. The CDR3 sequence: CSASAGPSNEKLFF. As DNA, the CDR3 is TGCAGTGCTAGTGCAGGGCCGAGTAATGAAAAACTGTTTTTT. The rearrangement links TRBV20-1 to TRBJ1-4; D may be TRBD1 (5 bases). The germline gives CDR1 DFQATT, CDR2 SNEGSKA (reference sequence). The CDR3 totals 14 residues. V lost 3 bases and J lost 4, with 12 bases in between.

The V call is TRBV5-1, the J call TRBJ2-1; possible D gene TRBD2, 5 bases. The CDR3 has 18 residues. The V end was cut by 1 base, the J end by 0 bases, with 17 bases between. Germline values: CDR1 SGHRS, CDR2 YFSETQ. The CDR3 nucleotides are TGCGCCAGCAGCTTGCCGTTAGGTCGGAGGAGCTCCTACAATGAGCAGTTCTTC. Translating it yields CASSLPLGRRSSYNEQFF.

The gene calls are TRBV5-1 and TRBJ2-1; D is perhaps TRBD2 (5 bases). The CDR3 is 15 amino acids. Trimming shortened V by 0 bases and J by 3 bases, and 10 bases separated the two germline ends. Germline V gene sequence: CDR1 SGHRS, CDR2 YFSETQ. The CDR3 sequence: CASSLDLGVYNEQFF. The CDR3 coding sequence is TGCGCCAGCAGCTTGGATCTCGGGGTCTACAATGAGCAGTTCTTC.

This chain connects TRBV18 to TRBJ2-4, with D possibly being TRBD2 (5 bases). The CDR3 runs to 17 residues. The germline V and J ends were trimmed by 3 bases and 0 bases, with 15 bases remaining between them. In germline, CDR1 is KGHSH, CDR2 LQKENI. This CDR3 is CASSPQEGSAAKNIQYF. The CDR3 nucleotides read TGTGCCAGCTCACCGCAGGAAGGGAGTGCAGCCAAAAACATTCAGTACTTC.

The DNA of the CDR3 is TGTGCCAGTAAGTATGGGACTAGCGGTACCTACGAGCAGTACTTC. Encoded protein: CASKYGTSGTYEQYF. V is TRBV19 and J is TRBJ2-7, with 11 bases matching TRBD2. Trimming removed 7 bases from V and 2 bases from J; junction bases left unmatched: 7. This CDR3 comprises 15 residues. Germline loops: CDR1 LNHDA, CDR2 SQIVND (reference sequence).

The V call is TRBV19, the J call TRBJ2-7, with 7 bases matching TRBD1. Trimming removed 1 base from V and 0 bases from J; junction bases left unmatched: 3. CDR3 length: 15 residues. Germline values: CDR1 LNHDA, CDR2 SQIVND (reference sequence). For the CDR3, the DNA is TGTGCCAGTAGTATAGGACAGGGCCACTCCTACGAGCAGTACTTC. Translated, it gives CASSIGQGHSYEQYF.

The chain is built from TRBV11-2 and TRBJ2-7; the match to TRBD2 covers 9 bases. CDR1 and CDR2 from the germline V gene are SGHAT and FQNNGV. J gave up 4 bases and V 2 bases, and 15 bases lay outside the gene matches. The CDR3 length is 18 residues. The CDR3 here is CASSLLSGGGGFRYEQYF. Written as DNA, the CDR3 is TGTGCCAGCAGCTTACTTTCCGGCGGGGGGGGCTTTCGGTACGAGCAGTACTTC.

V is TRBV5-1 and J is TRBJ2-7; 7 positions agree with TRBD2. This CDR3 region has 15 residues. Germline V lookup: CDR1 SGHRS, CDR2 YFSETQ. V lost 0 bases to trimming and J lost 0 bases; unmatched junction nucleotides: 3. CDR3 loop: CASSLATGGSYEQYF. CDR3 sequence (DNA): TGCGCCAGCAGCTTGGCCACGGGGGGCTCCTACGAGCAGTACTTC.

This clone came up a few times. This rearrangement joins TRBV4-2 to TRBJ2-1, with 11 positions matching TRBD2. The germline V gene encodes CDR1 LGHNA and CDR2 YNFKEQ. The CDR3 is 17 residues long. V lost 3 bases and J lost 4; bases outside the gene matches: 8. The CDR3 bases are TGTGCCAGCAGCCACCCCGGTACTAGCGGGAGTTACAATGAGCAGTTCTTC. This sequence encodes CASSHPGTSGSYNEQFF.

This chain connects TRBV24-1 to TRBJ1-2; 7 nucleotides line up with TRBD1. The J segment lost 8 bases and the V segment lost 3 bases, leaving 11 bases of the junction unmatched. Germline assignment: CDR1 KGHDR and CDR2 SFDVKD. This CDR3 is built from 15 residues. This chain's CDR3 is CATSDRTTGSYGYTF. The CDR3 region has the DNA TGTGCCACCAGTGATCGCACGACAGGGTCGTACGGCTACACCTTC.

This clone has ten or more counts. The J gene is TRBJ1-2, the V gene TRBV12-3 or TRBV12-4; unclear D gene. The CDR3 is 13 amino acids. Trimming left V 0 bases short and J 8 bases short, with 10 bases between. The CDR3 protein is CASSLAGRVGYTF. CDR3 DNA sequence: TGTGCCAGCAGTTTAGCAGGGAGGGTCGGCTACACCTTC.

This clone was recorded only once. The V gene is TRBV29-1, the J gene TRBJ1-5; D may be TRBD1 (5 bases). From germline, CDR1 is SQVTM and CDR2 ANQGSEA. This CDR3 region has 15 residues. Trimming stripped 4 bases from V and 4 bases from J, with 17 bases between. CDR3 region: CSVGEGVLGNQPQHF. In DNA form, the CDR3 reads TGCAGCGTTGGGGAAGGGGTGTTGGGAAATCAGCCCCAGCATTTT.

This clone was counted between two and nine times. The V and J genes are TRBV28 and TRBJ1-3; D is uncertain. V lost 6 bases to trimming and J lost 5 bases, with 11 bases between them. The CDR3 loop spans 13 amino acids. CDR1 and CDR2 from the germline V gene are MDHEN and SYDVKM. CDR3 nucleotide sequence: TGTGCCAGCAGCAGATTTTCCCGAAACACCATATATTTT. Its translation is CASSRFSRNTIYF.

This clone was counted a few times. The chain carries TRBV6-1 and TRBJ2-7, with 9 nucleotides matching TRBD2. Trimming took 0 bases from V and 9 from J; bases not matched to a gene: 6. Germline lookup yields CDR1 MNHNS and CDR2 SASEGT. This CDR3 region has 14 residues. CDR3 sequence: CASSEAPSGGRQYF. CDR3 coding DNA: TGTGCCAGCAGTGAAGCCCCAAGCGGGGGGCGGCAGTACTTC.

The chain combines TRBV29-1 with TRBJ2-4; 9 bases fit TRBD1. Trimming removed 1 base from V and 9 bases from J; junction bases left unmatched: 4. The CDR3 is 13 residues long. The germline gives CDR1 SQVTM, CDR2 ANQGSEA. CDR3 bases: TGCAGCGTTGAAGGGACAGGGGCGAGCATTCAGTACTTC. Amino acid sequence: CSVEGTGASIQYF.

This rearrangement joins TRBV7-2 to TRBJ1-5; 8 nucleotides line up with TRBD1. CDR3 length: 16 residues. V lost 5 bases to trimming and J lost 4 bases; unmatched junction nucleotides: 10. Germline V lookup: CDR1 SGHTA, CDR2 FQGNSA. The CDR3 DNA reads TGTGCCAGCAGCGTATTAGGACAGGGCGGAAATCAGCCCCAGCATTTT. This codes for CASSVLGQGGNQPQHF.

The rearrangement joins TRBV7-9 to TRBJ1-4; 8 bases align to TRBD1. Germline V gives CDR1 SEHNR, CDR2 FQNEAQ (reference sequence). V shed 2 bases and J 8 bases; nucleotides not matched to a gene: 4. The CDR3 totals 14 residues. The CDR3 bases are TGTGCCAGCAGCTTACAGGGGGCCGGGGAAAAACTGTTTTTT. Its translation is CASSLQGAGEKLFF.

The V call is TRBV27, the J call TRBJ1-3, with TRBD1 as a possible D gene (6 bases). Germline V CDR1 and CDR2: MNHEY, SMNVEV (reference sequence). The CDR3 is 14 residues long. V was clipped by 6 bases and J by 1 base, with 10 bases between them. The CDR3 DNA sequence: TGTGCCAGCAGGAAACAGGGATCTGGAAACACCATATATTTT. Translating it yields CASRKQGSGNTIYF.